These T cell receptor beta chains were read from a single sample in a study of blood T cell repertoires in COVID-19. Some clones are missing from TCRdb's copy, which holds only in-frame ones; the method was immunoSEQ multiplex PCR. The table records 120,000 to 150,000 clones, around 82% of them present only once. Material: peripheral blood. These receptors originate from a human donor with acute or convalescent COVID-19. The donor label of this sample is uncertain. The CDR3 runs from the conserved cysteine through the conserved F or W. A D gene is named only where the DNA matches it firmly. Expanded clones are given a class, and other clones once, few, many or no size at all.

TRBJ1-2 | . | TRBV5-1 | few | CASSLLGESGYTF | TGCGCCAGCAGCTTGCTCGGGGAGAGCGGCTACACCTTC
TRBJ1-1 | . | TRBV30 | . | CAWTPGGSPGMNTEAFF | TGTGCCTGGACCCCTGGGGGCTCTCCGGGTATGAACACTGAAGCTTTCTTT
TRBJ1-2 | . | TRBV6-5 | . | CASSLLGQTYGYTF | TGTGCCAGCAGTCTGCTTGGGCAGACCTATGGCTACACCTTC
TRBJ1-2 | . | TRBV29-1 | . | CSAFRTDGYTF | TGCAGCGCATTCCGGACAGACGGCTACACCTTC
TRBJ1-1 | TRBD1 | TRBV19 | many | CASSITGTGGEAFF | TGTGCCAGTAGTATAACCGGGACAGGGGGTGAAGCTTTCTTT
TRBJ1-5 | . | TRBV6-5 | . | CASSLQDGQPQHF | TGTGCCAGCAGTTTACAGGACGGACAGCCCCAGCATTTT
TRBJ1-1 | . | TRBV12-3/TRBV12-4 | . | CASQSRNLAFF | TGTGCCAGCCAATCGCGAAACCTGGCTTTCTTT
TRBJ1-2 | TRBD1 | TRBV6-2/TRBV6-3 | . | CASSSPGQGGTYGYTF | TGTGCCAGCAGTTCGCCCGGACAGGGAGGAACCTATGGCTACACCTTC
TRBJ2-5 | . | TRBV11-2 | once | CASSALETAGQETQYF | TGTGCCAGCAGCGCCCTCGAGACGGCGGGCCAAGAGACCCAGTACTTC
TRBJ1-3 | . | TRBV9 | few | CASSTAGHLNF | TGTGCCAGCAGCACGGCCGGACATTTGAATTTT
TRBJ2-3 | . | TRBV9 | . | CASSVGSAILADTQYF | TGTGCCAGCAGCGTAGGGTCAGCGATTTTAGCAGATACGCAGTATTTT
TRBJ1-5 | . | TRBV2 | . | CASRTGLRNQPQHF | TGTGCCAGCCGAACAGGGCTTCGCAATCAGCCCCAGCATTTT